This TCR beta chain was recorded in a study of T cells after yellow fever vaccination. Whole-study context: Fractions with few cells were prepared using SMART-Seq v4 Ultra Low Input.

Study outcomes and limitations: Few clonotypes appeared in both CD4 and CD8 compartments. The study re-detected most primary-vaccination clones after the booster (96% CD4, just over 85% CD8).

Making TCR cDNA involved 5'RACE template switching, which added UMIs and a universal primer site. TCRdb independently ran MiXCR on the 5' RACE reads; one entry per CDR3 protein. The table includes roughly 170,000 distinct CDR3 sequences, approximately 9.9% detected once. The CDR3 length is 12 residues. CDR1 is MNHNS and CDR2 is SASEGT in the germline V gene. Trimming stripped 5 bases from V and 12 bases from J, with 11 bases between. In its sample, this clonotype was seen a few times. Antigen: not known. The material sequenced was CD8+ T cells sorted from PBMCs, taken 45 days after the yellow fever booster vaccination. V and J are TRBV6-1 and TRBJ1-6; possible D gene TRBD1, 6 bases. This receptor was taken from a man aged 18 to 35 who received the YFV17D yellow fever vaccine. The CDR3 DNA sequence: TGTGCCAGCAGTACCACGACAGGACCCCTCCACTTT. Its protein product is CASSTTTGPLHF.